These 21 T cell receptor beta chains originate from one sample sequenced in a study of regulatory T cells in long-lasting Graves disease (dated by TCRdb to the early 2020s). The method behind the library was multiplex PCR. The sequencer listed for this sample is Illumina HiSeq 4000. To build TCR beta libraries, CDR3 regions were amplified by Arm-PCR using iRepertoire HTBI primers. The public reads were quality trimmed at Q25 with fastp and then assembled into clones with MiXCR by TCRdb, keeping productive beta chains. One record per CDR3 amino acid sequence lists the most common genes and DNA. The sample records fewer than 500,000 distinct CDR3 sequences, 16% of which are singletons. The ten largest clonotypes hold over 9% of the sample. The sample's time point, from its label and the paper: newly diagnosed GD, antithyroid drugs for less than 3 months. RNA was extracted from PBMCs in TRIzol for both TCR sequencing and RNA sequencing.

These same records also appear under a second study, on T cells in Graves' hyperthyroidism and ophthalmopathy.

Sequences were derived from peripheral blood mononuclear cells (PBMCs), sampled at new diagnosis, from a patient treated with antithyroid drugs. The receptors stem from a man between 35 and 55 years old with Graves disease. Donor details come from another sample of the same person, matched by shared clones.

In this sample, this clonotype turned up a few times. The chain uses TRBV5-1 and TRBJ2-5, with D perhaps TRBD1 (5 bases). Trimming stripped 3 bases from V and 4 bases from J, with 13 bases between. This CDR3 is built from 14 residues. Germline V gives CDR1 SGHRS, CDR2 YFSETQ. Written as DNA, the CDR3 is TGCGCCAGCAGCTCAAACACAGGTTCAGAGACCCAGTACTTC. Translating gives CASSSNTGSETQYF.

CDR3 coding DNA: TGCGCCAGCAGCTTCGGTCAGGCAGAGACCCAGTACTTC. It translates to CASSFGQAETQYF. The rearrangement joins TRBV5-1 to TRBJ2-5; D call uncertain. This CDR3 has 13 residues. The V end lost 2 bases, the J end lost 4 bases, and 9 bases lay between the germline ends. The V gene's germline CDR1 is SGHRS and CDR2 YFSETQ. The variable domain in full, with the rest retrieved from reference TRBV5-1 and TRBJ2-5, is KAGVTQTPRYLIKTRGQQVTLSCSPISGHRSVSWYQQTPGQGLQFLFEYFSETQRNKGNFPGRFSGRQFSNSRSEMNVSTLELGDSALYLCASSFGQAETQYFGPGTRLLVL.

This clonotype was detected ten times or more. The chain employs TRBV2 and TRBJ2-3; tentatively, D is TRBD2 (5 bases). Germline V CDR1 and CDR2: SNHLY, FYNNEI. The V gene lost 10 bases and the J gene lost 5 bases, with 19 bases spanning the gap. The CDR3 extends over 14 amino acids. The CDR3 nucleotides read TGTGCCACCCCGGGGAATACCGACAAAGATACGCAGTATTTT. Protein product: CATPGNTDKDTQYF. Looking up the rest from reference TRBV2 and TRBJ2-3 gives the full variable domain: EPEVTQTPSHQVTQMGQEVILRCVPISNHLYFYWYRQILGQKVEFLVSFYNNEISEKSEIFDDQFSVERPDGSNFTLKIRSTKLEDSAMYFCATPGNTDKDTQYFGPGTRLTVL.

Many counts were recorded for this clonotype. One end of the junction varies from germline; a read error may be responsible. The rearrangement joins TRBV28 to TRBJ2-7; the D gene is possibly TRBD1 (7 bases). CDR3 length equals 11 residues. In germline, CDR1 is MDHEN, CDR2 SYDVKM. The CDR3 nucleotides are TGTGCCAGCAGTTTCGGGGGACAGCCTCAATTC. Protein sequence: CASSFGGQPQF.

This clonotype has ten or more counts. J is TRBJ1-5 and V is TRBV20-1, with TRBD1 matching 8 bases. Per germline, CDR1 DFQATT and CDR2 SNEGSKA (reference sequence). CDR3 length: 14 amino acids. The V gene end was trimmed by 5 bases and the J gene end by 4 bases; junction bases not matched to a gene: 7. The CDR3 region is CSAYRGSWNQPQHF. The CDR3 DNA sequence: TGCAGTGCTTACAGGGGGAGTTGGAATCAGCCCCAGCATTTT.

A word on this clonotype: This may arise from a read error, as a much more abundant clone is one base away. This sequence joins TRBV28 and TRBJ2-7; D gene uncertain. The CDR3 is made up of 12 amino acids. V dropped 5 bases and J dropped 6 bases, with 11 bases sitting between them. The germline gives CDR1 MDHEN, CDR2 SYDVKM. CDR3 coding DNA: TGTGCCAGCAGTAGGGTTCCCTGCGAGCAGTACTTC. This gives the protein CASSRVPCEQYF. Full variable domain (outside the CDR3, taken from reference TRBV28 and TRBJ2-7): DVKVTQSSRYLVKRTGEKVFLECVQDMDHENMFWYRQDPGLGLRLIYFSYDVKMKEKGDIPEGYSVSREKKERFSLILESASTNQTSMYLCASSRVPCEQYFGPGTRLTVT.

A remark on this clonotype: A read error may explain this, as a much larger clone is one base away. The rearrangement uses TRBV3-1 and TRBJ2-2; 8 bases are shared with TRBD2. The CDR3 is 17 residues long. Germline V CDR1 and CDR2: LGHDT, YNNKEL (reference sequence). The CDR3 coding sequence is TGTGCCAGCAGCCAACGTTCCAGCGGGAGTGCTGGTGGGGAGCTGATTTTT. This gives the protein CASSQRSSGSAGGELIF.

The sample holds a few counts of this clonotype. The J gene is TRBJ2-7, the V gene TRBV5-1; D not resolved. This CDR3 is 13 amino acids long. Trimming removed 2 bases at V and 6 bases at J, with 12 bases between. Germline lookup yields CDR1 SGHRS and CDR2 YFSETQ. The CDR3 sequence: CASSFSGPGEQYF. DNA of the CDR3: TGCGCCAGCAGCTTCTCAGGTCCCGGCGAGCAGTACTTC.

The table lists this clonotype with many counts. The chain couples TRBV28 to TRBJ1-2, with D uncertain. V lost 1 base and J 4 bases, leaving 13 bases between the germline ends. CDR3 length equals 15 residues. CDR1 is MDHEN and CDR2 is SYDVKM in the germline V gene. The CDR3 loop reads CASSLSDRLLYGYTF. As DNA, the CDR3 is TGTGCCAGCAGTTTATCGGACCGCCTCCTCTATGGCTACACCTTC.

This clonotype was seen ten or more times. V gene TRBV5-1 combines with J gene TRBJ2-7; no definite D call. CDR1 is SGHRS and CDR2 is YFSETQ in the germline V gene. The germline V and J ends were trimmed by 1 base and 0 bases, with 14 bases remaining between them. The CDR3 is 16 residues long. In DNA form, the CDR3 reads TGCGCCAGCAGCTTGAACGTACAGTTCTACTCCTACGAGCAGTACTTC. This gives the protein CASSLNVQFYSYEQYF.

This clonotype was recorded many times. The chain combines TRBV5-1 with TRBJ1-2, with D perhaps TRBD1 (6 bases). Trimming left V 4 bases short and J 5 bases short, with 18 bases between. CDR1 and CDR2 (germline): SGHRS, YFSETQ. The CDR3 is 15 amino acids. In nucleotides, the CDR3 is TGCGCCAGCAGCCTGGGGGGGCAGGCCCAGTATGGCTACACCTTC. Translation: CASSLGGQAQYGYTF.

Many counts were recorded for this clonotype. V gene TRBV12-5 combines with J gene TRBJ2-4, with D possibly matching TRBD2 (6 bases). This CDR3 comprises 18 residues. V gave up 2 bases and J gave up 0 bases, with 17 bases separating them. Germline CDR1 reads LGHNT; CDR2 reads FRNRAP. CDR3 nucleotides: TGTGCTAGTGGTTTGCCGCATGCGGGGAAATTAGCCAAAAACATTCAGTACTTC. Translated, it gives CASGLPHAGKLAKNIQYF.

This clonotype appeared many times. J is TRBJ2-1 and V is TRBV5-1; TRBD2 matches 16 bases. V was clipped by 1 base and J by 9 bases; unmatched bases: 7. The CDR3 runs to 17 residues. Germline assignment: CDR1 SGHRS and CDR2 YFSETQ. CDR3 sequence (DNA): TGCGCCAGCAGCTTGACGGGACTAGCGGGAGGGCCGGGTGAGCAGTTCTTC. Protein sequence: CASSLTGLAGGPGEQFF.

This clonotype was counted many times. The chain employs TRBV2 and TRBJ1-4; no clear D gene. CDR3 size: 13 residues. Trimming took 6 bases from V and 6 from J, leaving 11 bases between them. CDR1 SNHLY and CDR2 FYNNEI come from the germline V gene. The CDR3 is CASRIPVYEKLFF. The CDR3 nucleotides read TGTGCCAGCAGGATCCCGGTGTATGAAAAACTGTTTTTT.

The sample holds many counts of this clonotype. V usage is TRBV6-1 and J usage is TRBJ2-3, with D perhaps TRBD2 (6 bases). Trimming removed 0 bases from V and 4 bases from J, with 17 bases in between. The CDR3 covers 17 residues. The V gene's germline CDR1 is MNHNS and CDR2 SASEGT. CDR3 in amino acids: CASSEAFIPRGADTQYF. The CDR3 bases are TGTGCCAGCAGTGAAGCGTTTATCCCCCGCGGGGCAGATACGCAGTATTTT.

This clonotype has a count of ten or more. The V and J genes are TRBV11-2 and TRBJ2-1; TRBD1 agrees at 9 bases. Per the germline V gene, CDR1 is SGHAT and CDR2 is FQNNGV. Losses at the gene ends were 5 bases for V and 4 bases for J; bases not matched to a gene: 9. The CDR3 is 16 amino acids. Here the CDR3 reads CASSPAGQGAYNEQFF. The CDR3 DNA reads TGTGCCAGCAGCCCCGCGGGACAGGGTGCTTACAATGAGCAGTTCTTC.

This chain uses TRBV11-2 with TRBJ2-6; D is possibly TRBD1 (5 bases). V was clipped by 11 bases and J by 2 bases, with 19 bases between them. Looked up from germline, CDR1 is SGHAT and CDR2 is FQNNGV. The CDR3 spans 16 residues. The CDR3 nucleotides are TGTGCCGGCATGGAGCAGGGCGTCCCTGGGGCCAACGTCCTGACTTTC. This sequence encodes CAGMEQGVPGANVLTF.

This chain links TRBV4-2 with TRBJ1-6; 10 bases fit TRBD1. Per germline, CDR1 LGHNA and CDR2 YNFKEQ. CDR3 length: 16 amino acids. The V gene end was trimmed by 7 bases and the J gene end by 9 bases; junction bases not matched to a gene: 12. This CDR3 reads CASKMAGQGFTSPLHF. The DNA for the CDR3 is TGTGCCAGCAAGATGGCGGGACAGGGGTTTACTTCACCCCTCCACTTT.

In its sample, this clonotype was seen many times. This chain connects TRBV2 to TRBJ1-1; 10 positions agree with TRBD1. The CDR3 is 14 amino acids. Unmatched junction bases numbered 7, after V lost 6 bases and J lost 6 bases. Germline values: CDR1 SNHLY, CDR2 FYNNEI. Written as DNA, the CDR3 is TGTGCCAGCAGGGAGACAGGGGGCCCCTCTGAAGCTTTCTTT. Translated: CASRETGGPSEAFF. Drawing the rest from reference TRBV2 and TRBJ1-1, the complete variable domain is EPEVTQTPSHQVTQMGQEVILRCVPISNHLYFYWYRQILGQKVEFLVSFYNNEISEKSEIFDDQFSVERPDGSNFTLKIRSTKLEDSAMYFCASRETGGPSEAFFGQGTRLTVV.

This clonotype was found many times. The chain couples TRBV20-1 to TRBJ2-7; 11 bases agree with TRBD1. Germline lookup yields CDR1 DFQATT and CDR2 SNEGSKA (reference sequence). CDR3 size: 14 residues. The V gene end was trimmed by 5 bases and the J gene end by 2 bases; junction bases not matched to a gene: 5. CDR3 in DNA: TGCAGTGCTGGGACAGGGGGAAACACCTACGAGCAGTACTTC. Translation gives CSAGTGGNTYEQYF.

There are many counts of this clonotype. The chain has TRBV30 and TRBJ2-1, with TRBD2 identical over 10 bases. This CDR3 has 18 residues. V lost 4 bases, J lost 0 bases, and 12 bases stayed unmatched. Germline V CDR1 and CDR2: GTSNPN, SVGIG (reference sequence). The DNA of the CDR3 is TGTGCCTGGAATTTAAGGCTAGCGGGAGTTCGCTCCTACAATGAGCAGTTCTTC. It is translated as CAWNLRLAGVRSYNEQFF.